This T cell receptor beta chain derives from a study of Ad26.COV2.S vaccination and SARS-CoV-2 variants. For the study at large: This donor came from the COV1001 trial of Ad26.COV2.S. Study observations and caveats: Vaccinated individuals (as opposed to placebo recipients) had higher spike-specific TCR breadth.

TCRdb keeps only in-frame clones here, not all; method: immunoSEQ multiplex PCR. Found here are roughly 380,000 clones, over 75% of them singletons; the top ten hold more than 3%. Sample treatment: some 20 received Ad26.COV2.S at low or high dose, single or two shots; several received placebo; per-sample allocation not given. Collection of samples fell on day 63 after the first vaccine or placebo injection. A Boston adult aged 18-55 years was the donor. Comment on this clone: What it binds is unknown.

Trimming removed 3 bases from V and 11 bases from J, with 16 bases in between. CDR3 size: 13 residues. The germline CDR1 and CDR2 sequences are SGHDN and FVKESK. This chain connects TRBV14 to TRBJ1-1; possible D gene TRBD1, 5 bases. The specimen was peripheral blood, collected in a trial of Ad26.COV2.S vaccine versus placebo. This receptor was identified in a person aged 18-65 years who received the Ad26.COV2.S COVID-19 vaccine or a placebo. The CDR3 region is CASSHLQAGGAFF. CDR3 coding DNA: TGTGCCAGCAGCCACCTACAGGCCGGGGGGGCTTTCTTT.